The rows below give T cell receptor beta chains drawn from one sample of a study of Ad26.COV2.S vaccination and SARS-CoV-2 variants. The table came from immunoSEQ multiplex PCR; TCRdb's copy has only in-frame clones and leaves some out. The data contain around 340,000 clones, around nine tenths of them seen just once; the ten biggest clones take up approximately 5%. The source material was peripheral blood, sampled in a trial of Ad26.COV2.S vaccine versus placebo. These TCRs come from a person aged 18-60 years who received the Ad26.COV2.S COVID-19 vaccine or a placebo. Each CDR3 is given with its conserved first and last residue. The order of the fields is clone size, V gene, J gene, D gene, CDR3 protein, CDR3 DNA. D genes are given only for firm matches. Size is stated for part of the rows, as once, few or many counts, or as a class when the clone is expanded.

-	TRBV10-3	TRBJ2-5	-	CAISETGTKGETQYF	TGTGCCATCAGTGAGACCGGGACAAAAGGAGAGACCCAGTACTTC
-	TRBV15	TRBJ2-2	-	CATSRVIQGTGELFF	TGTGCCACCAGCAGAGTGATTCAGGGCACCGGGGAGCTGTTTTTT
-	TRBV14	TRBJ2-7	-	CASSQRQGGEQYF	TGTGCCAGCAGCCAACGGCAGGGAGGCGAGCAGTACTTC
few	TRBV5-1	TRBJ2-7	TRBD1	CASSQTTGSYEQYF	TGCGCCAGCAGCCAGACGACAGGGTCCTACGAGCAGTACTTC
-	TRBV4-1	TRBJ1-6	-	CASSQDESSYNSPLHF	TGCGCCAGCAGCCAAGATGAAAGTTCCTATAATTCACCCCTCCACTTT
-	TRBV14	TRBJ2-1	-	CASSQDLGRDEQFF	TGTGCCAGCAGCCAAGATCTGGGACGGGATGAGCAGTTCTTC
-	TRBV4-3	TRBJ1-1	-	CASSQLYGQLHEGPGTFVEAFF	TGCGCCAGCAGCCAATTATATGGACAGCTTCATGAAGGGCCAGGGACTTTCGTTGAAGCTTTCTTT
-	TRBV29-1	TRBJ2-1	-	CSVEEPRTYNEQFF	TGCAGCGTTGAAGAGCCTCGGACCTACAATGAGCAGTTCTTC
once	TRBV27	TRBJ2-5	TRBD2	CASSPLAAPGAQYF	TGTGCCAGCAGCCCTCTAGCGGCTCCGGGGGCCCAGTACTTC
once	TRBV28	TRBJ2-7	TRBD2	CASSSSGRALYEQYF	TGTGCCAGCAGTTCCAGCGGGAGGGCCTTGTACGAGCAGTACTTC
-	TRBV5-6	TRBJ2-7	TRBD1	CASTTGTASYEQYF	TGTGCCAGCACCACCGGGACAGCTTCCTACGAGCAGTACTTC
-	TRBV19	TRBJ1-1	-	CASSIPTYGAEAFF	TGTGCCAGTAGTATTCCCACCTATGGGGCTGAAGCTTTCTTT
-	TRBV4-2	TRBJ1-1	-	CASSQEVKGGNTEAFF	TGTGCCAGCAGCCAAGAGGTCAAGGGAGGGAACACTGAAGCTTTCTTT
many	TRBV6-2/TRBV6-3	TRBJ2-7	-	CASSYGGDGSYEQYF	TGTGCCAGCAGTTACGGGGGTGACGGCTCCTACGAGCAGTACTTC
-	TRBV18	TRBJ2-1	TRBD2	CASSPERGSSYNEQFF	TGTGCCAGCTCACCAGAGCGGGGGAGCTCCTACAATGAGCAGTTCTTC
-	TRBV5-1	TRBJ2-7	-	CASSFETDPYEQYF	TGCGCCAGCAGCTTTGAGACCGATCCCTACGAGCAGTACTTC
-	TRBV29-1	TRBJ2-7	TRBD2	CSVEGPAGGPEQYF	TGCAGCGTTGAAGGGCCAGCGGGGGGCCCTGAGCAGTACTTC
once	TRBV28	TRBJ1-2	TRBD1	CASSDDRGRTYGYTF	TGTGCCAGCAGTGACGACAGGGGGCGGACCTATGGCTACACCTTC
-	TRBV5-1	TRBJ2-3	-	CASSLESDTQYF	TGCGCCAGCAGCTTGGAATCAGATACGCAGTATTTT
few	TRBV5-1	TRBJ1-2	-	CASSLDRGTDGYTF	TGCGCCAGCAGCTTGGATCGGGGCACGGATGGCTACACCTTC